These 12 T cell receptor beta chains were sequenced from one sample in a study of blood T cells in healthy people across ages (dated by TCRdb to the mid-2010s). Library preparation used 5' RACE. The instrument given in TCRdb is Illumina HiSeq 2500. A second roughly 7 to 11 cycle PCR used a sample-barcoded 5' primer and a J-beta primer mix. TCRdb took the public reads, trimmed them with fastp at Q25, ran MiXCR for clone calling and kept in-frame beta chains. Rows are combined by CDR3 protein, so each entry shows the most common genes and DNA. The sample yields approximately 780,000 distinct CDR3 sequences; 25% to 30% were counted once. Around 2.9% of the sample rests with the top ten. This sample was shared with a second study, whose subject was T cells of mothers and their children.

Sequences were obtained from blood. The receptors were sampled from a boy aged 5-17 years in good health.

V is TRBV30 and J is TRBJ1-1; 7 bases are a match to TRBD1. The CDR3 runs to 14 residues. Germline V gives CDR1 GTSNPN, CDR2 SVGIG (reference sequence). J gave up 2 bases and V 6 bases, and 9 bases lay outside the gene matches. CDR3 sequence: CACTHGTANTEAFF. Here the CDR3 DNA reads TGTGCCTGTACTCATGGGACAGCAAACACTGAAGCTTTCTTT.

CDR3 nucleotide sequence: TGTGCCAGCAGTTACTCGATCGTCACGACCGAGCCATGGGTTTGGCAGTACTTC. It specifies CASSYSIVTTEPWVWQYF. This chain links TRBV6-5 with TRBJ2-7, with D unresolved. The germline V and J ends were trimmed by 0 bases and 9 bases, with 27 bases remaining between them. The length of the CDR3 is 18 residues. Germline CDR1 is MNHEY and CDR2 is SVGAGI.

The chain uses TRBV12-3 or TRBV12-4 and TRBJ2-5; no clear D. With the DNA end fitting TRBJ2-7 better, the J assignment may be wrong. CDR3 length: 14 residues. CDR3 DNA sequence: TGTGCCAGCAGTTTGGGCATGACGGACTACGAGCAGTACTTC. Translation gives CASSLGMTDYEQYF.

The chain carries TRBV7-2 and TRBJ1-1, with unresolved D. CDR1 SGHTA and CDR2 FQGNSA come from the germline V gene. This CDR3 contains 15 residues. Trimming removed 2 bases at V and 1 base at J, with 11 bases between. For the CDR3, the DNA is TGTGCCAGCAGCTTATTGGGGAAGGGGAACACTGAAGCTTTCTTT. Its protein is CASSLLGKGNTEAFF.

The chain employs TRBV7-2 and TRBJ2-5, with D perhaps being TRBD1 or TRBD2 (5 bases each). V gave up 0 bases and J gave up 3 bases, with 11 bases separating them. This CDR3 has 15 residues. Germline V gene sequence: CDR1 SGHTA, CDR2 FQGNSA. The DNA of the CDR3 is TGTGCCAGCAGCTTAGCGGGGACGCCAGAAGAGACCCAGTACTTC. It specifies CASSLAGTPEETQYF.

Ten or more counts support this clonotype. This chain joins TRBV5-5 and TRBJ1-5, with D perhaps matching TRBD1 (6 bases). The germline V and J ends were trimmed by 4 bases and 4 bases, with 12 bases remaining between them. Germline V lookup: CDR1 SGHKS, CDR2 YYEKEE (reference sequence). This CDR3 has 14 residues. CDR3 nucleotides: TGTGCCAGCAGCCCAGGACAGCCAAATCAGCCCCAGCATTTT. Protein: CASSPGQPNQPQHF.

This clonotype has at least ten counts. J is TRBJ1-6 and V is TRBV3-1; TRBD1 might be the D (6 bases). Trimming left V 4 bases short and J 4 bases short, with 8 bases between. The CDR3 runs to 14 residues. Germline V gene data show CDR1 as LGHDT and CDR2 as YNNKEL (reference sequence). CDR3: CASSPQGYNSPLHF. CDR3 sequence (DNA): TGTGCCAGCAGCCCCCAGGGGTATAATTCACCCCTCCACTTT.

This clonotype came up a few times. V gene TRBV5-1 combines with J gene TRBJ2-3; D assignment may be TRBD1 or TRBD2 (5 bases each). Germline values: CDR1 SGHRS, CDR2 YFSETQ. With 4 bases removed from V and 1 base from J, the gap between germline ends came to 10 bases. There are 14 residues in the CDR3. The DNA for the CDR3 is TGCGCCAGCAGCCCGGGACCGGGCACAGATACGCAGTATTTT. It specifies CASSPGPGTDTQYF.

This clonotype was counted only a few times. CDR3 DNA: TGTGCCAGCGGTCTAGCGGAGCCCTACGAGCAGTACTTC. It specifies CASGLAEPYEQYF. The chain links TRBV6-5 to TRBJ2-7, with 7 bases matching TRBD2. Per the germline V gene, CDR1 is MNHEY and CDR2 is SVGAGI. The CDR3 has 13 amino acids. Trimming took 8 bases from V and 2 from J; bases not matched to a gene: 6.

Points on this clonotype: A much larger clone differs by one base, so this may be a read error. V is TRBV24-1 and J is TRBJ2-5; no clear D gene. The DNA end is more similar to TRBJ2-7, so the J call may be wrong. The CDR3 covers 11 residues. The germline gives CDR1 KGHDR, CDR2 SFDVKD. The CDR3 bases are TGTGCCACCAGTGATTTGGACGAGCAGTACTTC. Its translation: CATSDLDEQYF.

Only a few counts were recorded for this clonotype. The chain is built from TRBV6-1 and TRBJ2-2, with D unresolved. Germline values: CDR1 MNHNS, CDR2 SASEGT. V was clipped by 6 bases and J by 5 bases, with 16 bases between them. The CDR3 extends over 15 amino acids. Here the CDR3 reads CASSPPWARTGELFF. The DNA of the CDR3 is TGTGCCAGCAGCCCACCATGGGCGAGAACCGGGGAGCTGTTTTTT.

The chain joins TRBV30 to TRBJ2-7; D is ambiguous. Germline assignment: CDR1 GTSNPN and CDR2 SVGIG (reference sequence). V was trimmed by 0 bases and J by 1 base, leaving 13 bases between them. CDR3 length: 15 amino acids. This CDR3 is CAWSVIRAGSYEQYF. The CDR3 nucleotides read TGTGCCTGGAGTGTAATCCGGGCCGGGTCCTACGAGCAGTACTTC.